This T cell receptor beta chain was identified in a study of OX40 agonist ivuxolimab in advanced cancers. Study details: Treatment of patients was with ivuxolimab, an agonistic anti-OX40 (CD134) antibody. Notes on the study in general: In CD8+ T cells, expanded clones were on average more numerous than in CD4+. Within 6 weeks, CD4+ and CD8+ blood T cells expanded clonally at 0.1 to 3.0 mg/kg.

Notes on this clone: Its specificity is not known.

V lost 6 bases to trimming and J lost 2 bases, with 11 bases between them. Germline-derived CDR1 and CDR2 are MNHEY and SVGAGI. CDR3 length: 13 amino acids. Blood draws occurred at baseline, cycle 4 day 1, and cycle 7 day 1. Generated by immunoSEQ multiplex PCR, the TCRdb table keeps only in-frame clones and is missing some. The table lists approximately 69,000 clones, roughly 80% of them singletons, with approximately 7.9% in the top ten. The sample was CD4+ or CD8+ T cells sorted from blood, taken in a trial of the OX40 agonist ivuxolimab. J is TRBJ2-7 and V is TRBV6-5, with D perhaps matching TRBD2 (5 bases). This sequence was found in an adult with an advanced solid tumor such as melanoma, head and neck, liver or kidney cancer. The CDR3 region has the DNA TGTGCCAGCAGACCCAGCGGAACCTACGAGCAGTACTTC. Its translation is CASRPSGTYEQYF.